A selection of T cell receptor beta chains follows, all from one sample in a study of tumour-infiltrating T cells in Burkitt lymphoma. Sequenced by immunoSEQ multiplex PCR; TCRdb stores in-frame clones only, minus some. Among about 7,100 clones listed, roughly 73% were seen once. Input material: tumor tissue. Receptor source: a human donor with diffuse large B-cell lymphoma. CDR3s include the opening cysteine and the closing phenylalanine or tryptophan. A D gene is named only where the DNA matches it firmly. The size of a clone is reported for some rows only, either as once, few or many, or as a class for expanded clones.

J | length | D | V | size | CDR3 | DNA
TRBJ2-5 | 16 | TRBD2 | TRBV7-8 | NA | CASTFRSGGRGETQYF | TGTGCCAGCACCTTTAGGAGCGGGGGTCGGGGGGAGACCCAGTACTTC
TRBJ1-1 | 11 | NA | TRBV10-3 | few | CAISAGYEAFF | TGTGCCATCAGTGCGGGCTATGAAGCTTTCTTT
TRBJ2-5 | 14 | NA | TRBV5-4 | NA | CASSRGTAQETQYF | TGTGCCAGCAGCCGTGGGACGGCGCAAGAGACCCAGTACTTC
TRBJ1-2 | 11 | TRBD1 | TRBV20-1 | NA | CSAPGTVGYTF | TGCAGTGCTCCCGGGACAGTTGGCTACACCTTC
TRBJ2-3 | 14 | NA | TRBV6-5 | NA | CASRSLAGTDTQYF | TGTGCCAGCAGATCCCTGGCGGGAACAGATACGCAGTATTTT
TRBJ2-7 | 13 | NA | TRBV6-5 | NA | CASSILRGYEQYF | TGTGCCAGCAGTATTCTCAGGGGCTACGAGCAGTACTTC
TRBJ1-2 | 14 | NA | TRBV4-3 | few | CASSQDRQGRGYTF | TGCGCCAGCAGCCAAGATCGCCAGGGCCGGGGCTACACCTTC
TRBJ1-6 | 17 | TRBD1 | TRBV10-3 | NA | CAISDFKGARPRSPLHF | TGTGCCATCAGTGATTTCAAGGGGGCTCGGCCGCGGTCACCCCTCCACTTT
TRBJ1-1 | 11 | NA | TRBV6-5 | hyperexpanded | CASSYGVGAFF | TGTGCCAGCAGTTACGGGGTGGGGGCTTTCTTT
TRBJ2-3 | 16 | TRBD2 | TRBV27 | NA | CASSRLLAGSADTQYF | TGTGCCAGCAGCCGTCTCCTAGCGGGGAGCGCAGATACGCAGTATTTT
TRBJ2-6 | 19 | TRBD2 | TRBV5-4 | NA | CASSPRGSGGAFGANVLTF | TGTGCCAGCAGCCCCCGGGGTAGCGGGGGGGCGTTTGGGGCCAACGTCCTGACTTTC
TRBJ2-5 | 16 | TRBD2 | TRBV9 | NA | CASSVGLAGGLETQYF | TGTGCCAGCAGCGTAGGACTAGCGGGGGGGTTGGAGACCCAGTACTTC
TRBJ2-3 | 14 | NA | TRBV5-6 | few | CASSQGQITDTQYF | TGTGCCAGCAGCCAAGGACAAATCACAGATACGCAGTATTTT
TRBJ1-1 | 13 | NA | TRBV11-3 | NA | CASSLNQNTEAFF | TGTGCCAGCAGCCTCAATCAGAACACTGAAGCTTTCTTT
TRBJ1-1 | 14 | NA | TRBV7-6 | NA | CASSLGALNTEAFF | TGTGCCAGCAGCTTAGGGGCGCTGAACACTGAAGCTTTCTTT
TRBJ2-2 | 16 | TRBD2 | TRBV9 | few | CASSVGLAGVGGELFF | TGTGCCAGCAGCGTAGGACTAGCGGGGGTCGGCGGGGAGCTGTTTTTT
TRBJ1-3 | 15 | NA | TRBV11-2 | NA | CASSRIKGSGNTIYF | TGTGCCAGCAGCCGGATCAAGGGTTCCGGAAACACCATATATTTT
TRBJ1-4 | 15 | NA | TRBV19 | NA | CASSILGATNEKLFF | TGTGCCAGTAGTATCCTAGGAGCAACTAATGAAAAACTGTTTTTT
TRBJ1-4 | 16 | NA | TRBV7-9 | once | CASSPRGQGRNEKLFF | TGTGCCAGCAGTCCGCGCGGCCAGGGACGAAATGAAAAACTGTTTTTT
TRBJ1-5 | 13 | NA | TRBV5-5 | few | CASSLRGNQPQHF | TGTGCCAGCAGCTTGCGGGGGAATCAGCCCCAGCATTTT
TRBJ1-2 | 16 | TRBD1 | TRBV2 | NA | CASSWGQGLGGYGYTF | TGTGCCAGCAGTTGGGGACAGGGGCTTGGTGGGTATGGCTACACCTTC
TRBJ1-6 | 15 | TRBD1 | TRBV18 | few | CASSLRDSQYSPLHF | TGTGCCAGCTCACTCCGGGACAGCCAATATTCACCCCTCCACTTT
TRBJ1-2 | 14 | TRBD1 | TRBV27 | NA | CASSRQGSSGGYTF | TGTGCCAGCAGCCGACAGGGATCGTCGGGTGGCTACACCTTC
TRBJ1-2 | 12 | NA | TRBV19 | once | CASSIASYGYTF | TGTGCCAGTAGTATAGCCTCCTATGGCTACACCTTC
TRBJ1-1 | 13 | NA | TRBV29-1 | NA | CSAIKPSRGEAFF | TGCAGCGCTATTAAACCGAGTCGAGGTGAAGCTTTCTTT
TRBJ2-3 | 15 | TRBD2 | TRBV6-1 | NA | CASSPQAGVLDTQYF | TGTGCCAGCAGCCCCCAGGCGGGGGTCCTCGATACGCAGTATTTT
TRBJ1-2 | 15 | TRBD1 | TRBV29-1 | once | CSVDDPWDRVDGYTF | TGCAGCGTTGATGATCCGTGGGACAGGGTCGATGGCTACACCTTC
TRBJ1-1 | 17 | NA | TRBV27 | NA | CASSLSAGQGWNTEAFF | TGTGCCAGCAGTTTATCCGCCGGCCAGGGGTGGAACACTGAAGCTTTCTTT
TRBJ1-6 | 14 | NA | TRBV6-1 | few | CASRAAVYNSPLHF | TGTGCCAGCAGGGCGGCGGTCTATAATTCACCCCTCCACTTT
TRBJ2-1 | 15 | NA | TRBV7-2 | NA | CASSYGRREYNEQFF | TGTGCCAGCAGCTACGGACGGAGGGAATACAATGAGCAGTTCTTC
TRBJ1-2 | 14 | NA | TRBV9 | medium-sized | CASSARRANYGYTF | TGTGCCAGCAGCGCCAGGAGAGCTAACTATGGCTACACCTTC
TRBJ1-2 | 15 | NA | TRBV7-2 | NA | CASSFRDLSNYGYTF | TGTGCCAGCAGCTTCCGGGACCTATCTAACTATGGCTACACCTTC
TRBJ2-2 | 15 | TRBD1 | TRBV5-1 | NA | CASSLQTGEVGELFF | TGCGCCAGCAGCTTGCAGACAGGGGAGGTCGGGGAGCTGTTTTTT
TRBJ1-2 | 14 | TRBD1 | TRBV7-2 | NA | CASSSTGADYGYTF | TGTGCCAGCAGCTCGACAGGGGCAGACTATGGCTACACCTTC
TRBJ1-5 | 15 | NA | TRBV4-1 | few | CASSQEGLNNQPQHF | TGCGCCAGCAGCCAAGAGGGACTCAATAATCAGCCCCAGCATTTT
TRBJ1-2 | 13 | NA | TRBV7-2 | once | CATGGTGHGGYTF | TGTGCCACGGGTGGCACAGGGCATGGTGGCTACACCTTC
TRBJ2-1 | 15 | TRBD2 | TRBV4-1 | large | CASSRLAPFRNEQFF | TGCGCCAGCAGCCGACTAGCTCCGTTCAGGAATGAGCAGTTCTTC
TRBJ1-2 | 16 | TRBD1 | TRBV7-6 | few | CASSSGTGSGVGGYTF | TGTGCCAGCAGCTCCGGGACAGGGAGTGGGGTGGGAGGCTACACCTTC
TRBJ2-1 | 15 | NA | TRBV28 | NA | CASSPTQGGGNEQFF | TGTGCCAGCAGCCCCACTCAGGGGGGCGGGAATGAGCAGTTCTTC
TRBJ2-1 | 12 | NA | TRBV7-9 | NA | CASSFHRNEQFF | TGTGCCAGCAGCTTTCATAGGAATGAGCAGTTCTTC
TRBJ2-3 | 16 | NA | TRBV9 | NA | CASSVEAAFSTDTQYF | TGTGCCAGCAGCGTAGAAGCAGCGTTTAGCACAGATACGCAGTATTTT
TRBJ2-2 | 13 | NA | TRBV5-4 | NA | CASSLANTGELFF | TGTGCCAGCAGCTTGGCCAACACCGGGGAGCTGTTTTTT
TRBJ2-5 | 12 | NA | TRBV18 | NA | CASSPVHETQYF | TGTGCCAGCTCACCAGTGCACGAGACCCAGTACTTC
TRBJ2-3 | 12 | NA | TRBV7-9 | NA | CASSLSPDTQYF | TGTGCCAGCAGCCTGTCCCCAGATACGCAGTATTTT
TRBJ2-3 | 14 | TRBD2 | TRBV19 | NA | CASRKRGNTDTQYF | TGTGCCAGTAGGAAGCGGGGGAACACAGATACGCAGTATTTT
TRBJ2-7 | 14 | NA | TRBV6-5 | NA | CASTALSRPYEQYF | TGTGCCAGCACAGCCCTTTCGCGCCCCTACGAGCAGTACTTC
TRBJ1-4 | 15 | NA | TRBV21-1 | NA | CASSQARQDNEKLFF | TGTGCCAGCAGTCAAGCCCGACAAGATAATGAAAAACTGTTTTTT
TRBJ2-5 | 18 | NA | TRBV7-2 | NA | CASSLVSSGLIREETQYF | TGTGCCAGCAGCTTAGTCTCTAGTGGATTAATTCGGGAGGAGACCCAGTACTTC
TRBJ2-5 | 16 | NA | TRBV5-1 | hyperexpanded | CASSLAAGALGETQYF | TGCGCCAGCAGCTTGGCGGCAGGGGCCCTCGGAGAGACCCAGTACTTC
TRBJ2-7 | 14 | NA | TRBV7-9 | NA | CASSLGGQGLEQYF | TGTGCCAGCAGCTTAGGGGGTCAGGGGCTCGAGCAGTACTTC
TRBJ1-3 | 18 | TRBD1 | TRBV10-3 | once | CAISGFGTGRKGGNTIYF | TGTGCCATCAGTGGATTCGGGACAGGGAGAAAGGGCGGAAACACCATATATTTT
TRBJ2-2 | 17 | TRBD2 | TRBV18 | NA | CASSGLLAGENTGELFF | TGTGCCAGCTCGGGATTACTAGCGGGGGAGAACACCGGGGAGCTGTTTTTT
TRBJ2-1 | 17 | TRBD2 | TRBV9 | NA | CASSVYLSGGRLNEQFF | TGTGCCAGCAGCGTCTATCTCAGCGGGGGGCGGCTCAATGAGCAGTTCTTC